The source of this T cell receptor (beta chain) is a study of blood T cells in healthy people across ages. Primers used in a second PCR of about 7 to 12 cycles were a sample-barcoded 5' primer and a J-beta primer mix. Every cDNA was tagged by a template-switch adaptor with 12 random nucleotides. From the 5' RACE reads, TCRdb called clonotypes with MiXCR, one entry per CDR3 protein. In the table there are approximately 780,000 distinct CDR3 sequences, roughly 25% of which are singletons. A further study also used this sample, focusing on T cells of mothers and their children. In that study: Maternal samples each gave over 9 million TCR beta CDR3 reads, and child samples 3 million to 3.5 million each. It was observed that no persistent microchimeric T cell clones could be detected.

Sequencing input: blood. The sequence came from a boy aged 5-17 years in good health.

The CDR3 DNA follows: TGTGCCACCAGTGACCGGAACAGGGCTAGCTCCTACAATGAGCAGTTCTTC. Translation gives CATSDRNRASSYNEQFF. The chain couples TRBV24-1 to TRBJ2-1, with D maybe TRBD1 (6 bases). Trimming removed 4 bases at V and 0 bases at J, with 15 bases between. The CDR3 has 17 amino acids. Germline assignment: CDR1 KGHDR and CDR2 SFDVKD.